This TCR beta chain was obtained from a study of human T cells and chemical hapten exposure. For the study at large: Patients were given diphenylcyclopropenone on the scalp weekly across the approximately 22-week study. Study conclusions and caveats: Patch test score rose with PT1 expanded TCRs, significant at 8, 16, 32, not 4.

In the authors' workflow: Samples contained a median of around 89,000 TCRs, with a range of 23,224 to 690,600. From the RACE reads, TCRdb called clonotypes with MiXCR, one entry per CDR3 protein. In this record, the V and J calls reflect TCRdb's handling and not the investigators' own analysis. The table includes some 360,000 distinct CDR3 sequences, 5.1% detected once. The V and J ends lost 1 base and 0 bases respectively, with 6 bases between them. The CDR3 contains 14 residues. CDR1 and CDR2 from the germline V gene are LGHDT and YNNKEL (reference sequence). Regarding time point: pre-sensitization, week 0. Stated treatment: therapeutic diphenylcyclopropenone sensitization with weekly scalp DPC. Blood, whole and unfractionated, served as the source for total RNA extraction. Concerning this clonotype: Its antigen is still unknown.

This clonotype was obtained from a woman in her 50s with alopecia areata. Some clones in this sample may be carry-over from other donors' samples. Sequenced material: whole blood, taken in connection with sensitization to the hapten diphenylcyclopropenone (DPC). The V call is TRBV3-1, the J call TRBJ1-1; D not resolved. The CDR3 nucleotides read TGTGCCAGCAGCCAAGCCGTCCTGAACACTGAAGCTTTCTTT. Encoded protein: CASSQAVLNTEAFF.